The text below deals with one T cell receptor beta chain. This entry is derived from a study of blood T cell repertoires in COVID-19. Study-wide context: Donors in the United States, Italy and Spain gave samples during acute or convalescent COVID-19.

Trimming left V 0 bases short and J 4 bases short, with 13 bases between. The CDR3 consists of 15 residues. The germline CDR1 and CDR2 sequences are MNHEY and SVGEGT. Methods used by the authors: Counts of nucleated cells, estimated from reference gene primer amplification, were obtained. The method was immunoSEQ multiplex PCR; TCRdb's version includes in-frame clones alone and lacks a portion of them. D and trimming come from the DNA, and the V and J calls and clone size come from that table. The sample has about 99,000 clones, roughly four fifths seen once. The chain couples TRBV6-2 or TRBV6-3 to TRBJ2-7, with D possibly matching TRBD2 (5 bases). This sequence was found in a man in his sixties with acute or convalescent COVID-19. The sample comprised peripheral blood. The chain's CDR3 is CASSYSTGWRYEQYF. The CDR3 DNA reads as TGTGCCAGCAGTTACTCCACCGGGTGGAGGTACGAGCAGTACTTC.